A selection of T cell receptor beta chains follows, all from one sample in a study of blood T cell repertoires in COVID-19. Profiling relied on immunoSEQ multiplex PCR, and the TCRdb table lists in-frame clones only, not all of them. The table records approximately 160,000 clones, more than 75% of them present only once. Sample: PBMCs or T cells enriched from blood (not recorded which). The receptors stem from a woman between 50 and 59 years old who had recovered from COVID-19. Each CDR3 is given with its conserved first and last residue. Fields, in order: J gene, clone size, V gene, D gene, CDR3 DNA, CDR3 protein. The D gene is left open where the match is weak. Size values are once, few and many counts, or a class for expanded clones, and some rows have none.

>TRBJ2-7|.|TRBV2|.
TGTGCCAGCAAGCGCTATACTAGCACCGAGCAGTACTTC
CASKRYTSTEQYF
>TRBJ2-2|.|TRBV15|TRBD1
TGTGCCACCAGCGGAGGACAGGGGGACACCGGGGAGCTGTTTTTT
CATSGGQGDTGELFF
>TRBJ2-1|.|TRBV28|TRBD1
TGTGCCAGCAGTTTGGCCGGGACAGGGTTAAATGAGCAGTTCTTC
CASSLAGTGLNEQFF
>TRBJ2-7|.|TRBV15|TRBD1
TGTGCCACCAGCAGATACGGGACAGCCTACGAGCAGTACTTC
CATSRYGTAYEQYF
>TRBJ2-3|.|TRBV2|TRBD2
TGTGCCAGCAGTGGTGAGGGACTAGCTAAAGCAGATACGCAGTATTTT
CASSGEGLAKADTQYF
>TRBJ1-1|.|TRBV19|TRBD1
TGTGCCAGTAGAACAGGGGGCGGCACTGAAGCTTTCTTT
CASRTGGGTEAFF
>TRBJ1-1|.|TRBV6-5|.
TGTGCCAGCCACCCCCCGCGGAGTGGGACTGAAGCTTTCTTT
CASHPPRSGTEAFF
>TRBJ1-2|.|TRBV7-9|TRBD1
TGTGCCAGCAGCTTAGCAGGACTGGACAGGGCGGGAAGCTACACCTTC
CASSLAGLDRAGSYTF
>TRBJ2-3|few|TRBV4-3|TRBD1
TGCGCCAGCAGCCGAACTCAGGGGGCTAGCTCAGATACGCAGTATTTT
CASSRTQGASSDTQYF
>TRBJ2-3|.|TRBV7-6|TRBD1
TGTGCCAGCAGCCTGGGACAGGGGGCCGCAGATACGCAGTATTTT
CASSLGQGAADTQYF
>TRBJ1-2|.|TRBV6-1|.
TGTGCCAGCAGTGCCCGAAGCTCGGGACAAGTAGTTTCCGGAAACTATGGCTACACCTTC
CASSARSSGQVVSGNYGYTF
>TRBJ2-7|.|TRBV28|.
TGTGCCAGCAGTCAGAACGGGGGTAGCTCCTACGAGCAGTACTTC
CASSQNGGSSYEQYF
>TRBJ1-1|.|TRBV12-3/TRBV12-4|TRBD1
TGTGCCAGCACCCGGGACAGAGCCCCTGAAGCTTTCTTT
CASTRDRAPEAFF
>TRBJ2-7|.|TRBV7-9|.
TGTGCCAGCAGCCTCGGGACAACCTACGAGCAGTACTTC
CASSLGTTYEQYF
>TRBJ2-1|.|TRBV6-1|.
TGTGCCAGCAGTGAGTCAGGCTCCCTCTACAATGAGCAGTTCTTC
CASSESGSLYNEQFF
>TRBJ2-5|.|TRBV2|TRBD2
TGTGCCAGCAGTGGAGAGGGGACTAGCGGGAGGGGAGAGACCCAGTACTTC
CASSGEGTSGRGETQYF
>TRBJ2-7|.|TRBV5-1|TRBD2
TGCGCCAGCAGCGACGGACTAGGACCATTCGAGCAGTACTTC
CASSDGLGPFEQYF
>TRBJ1-3|.|TRBV28|.
TGTGCCAGCAGTTTAGGGGGTTTTGGAGGGGTCTCTGGAAACACCATATATTTT
CASSLGGFGGVSGNTIYF